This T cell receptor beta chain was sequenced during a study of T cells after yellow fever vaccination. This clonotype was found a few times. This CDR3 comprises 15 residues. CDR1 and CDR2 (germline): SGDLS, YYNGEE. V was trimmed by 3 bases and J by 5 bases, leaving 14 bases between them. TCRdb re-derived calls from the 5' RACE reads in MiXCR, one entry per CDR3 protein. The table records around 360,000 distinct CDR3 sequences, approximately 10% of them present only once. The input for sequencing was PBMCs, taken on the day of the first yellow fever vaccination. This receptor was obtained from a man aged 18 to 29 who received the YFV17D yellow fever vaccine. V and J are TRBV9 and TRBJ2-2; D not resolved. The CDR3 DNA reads TGTGCCAGCAGCGCCGGAAGTAGAGGAACCGGGGAGCTGTTTTTT. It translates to CASSAGSRGTGELFF.